The 22 T cell receptor beta chains below all came from one sample that was sequenced in a study of identical twins. TCRdb used MiXCR to reprocess the 5' RACE reads, holding one entry per CDR3 protein. The sample lists hundreds of thousands of distinct CDR3 sequences; approximately 24% were seen once. The same data also contributed to another study, on T cells expressing NK-cell markers.

The sample comprised CD4+ T cells sorted from blood. Receptors were obtained from a woman aged 18-35 years in good health.

A few counts support this clonotype. This chain uses TRBV7-9 with TRBJ2-1; 9 bases align to TRBD1. There are 15 residues in the CDR3. Looked up from germline, CDR1 is SEHNR and CDR2 is FQNEAQ (reference sequence). The junction had 7 bases not matched to a gene; V was cut back by 4 bases and J by 6 bases. CDR3 residues: CASSSGQGLTNEQFF. The CDR3 DNA reads TGTGCCAGCAGCTCGGGACAGGGACTCACCAATGAGCAGTTCTTC.

This rearrangement joins TRBV5-1 to TRBJ2-1, with TRBD2 matching over 8 bases. Unmatched junction bases numbered 14, after V lost 0 bases and J lost 6 bases. The length of the CDR3 is 18 residues. In germline, CDR1 is SGHRS, CDR2 YFSETQ. CDR3 nucleotides: TGCGCCAGCAGCTTGGTTCCCGGGACTAGATTTCCCCTCAATGAGCAGTTCTTC. Its translation: CASSLVPGTRFPLNEQFF.

This clonotype occurred a few times. The chain has TRBV6-5 and TRBJ2-1, with TRBD1 as a possible D gene (6 bases). The CDR3 has 14 residues. Germline-derived CDR1 and CDR2 are MNHEY and SVGAGI. The V end lost 0 bases, the J end lost 5 bases, and 8 bases lay between the germline ends. The CDR3 sequence: CASSYSDSHNEQFF. In DNA, the CDR3 is TGTGCCAGCAGTTACTCGGACAGCCACAATGAGCAGTTCTTC.

The table lists this clonotype with a few counts. J is TRBJ1-2 and V is TRBV6-2 or TRBV6-3; tentatively, D is TRBD1 (6 bases). The CDR3 covers 13 residues. Looked up from germline, CDR1 is MNHEY and CDR2 is SVGEGT. Trimming stripped 2 bases from V and 5 bases from J, with 9 bases between. As DNA, the CDR3 is TGTGCCAGCAGTTACGCCAGGGGTTATGGCTACACCTTC. Translation: CASSYARGYGYTF.

The chain uses TRBV2 and TRBJ2-7; D unresolved. V was pared by 4 bases and J by 0 bases, with 7 bases between. The CDR3 runs 13 residues. The germline V gene encodes CDR1 SNHLY and CDR2 FYNNEI. CDR3: CASSVGHSYEQYF. DNA for the CDR3: TGTGCCAGCAGTGTCGGTCACTCCTACGAGCAGTACTTC.

In this sample, this clonotype turned up a few times. The genes are TRBV29-1 and TRBJ2-7; D unresolved. Trimming cost V 3 bases and J 3 bases, with 6 bases left between them. The CDR3 contains 11 residues. The germline V gene has CDR1 SQVTM and CDR2 ANQGSEA. The CDR3 protein is CSVDYHYEQYF. DNA of the CDR3: TGCAGCGTTGATTACCACTACGAGCAGTACTTC.

This clonotype was seen at least ten times. The CDR3 sequence is CASSHEETQYF. The DNA of the CDR3 is TGTGCCAGCAGCCATGAAGAGACCCAGTACTTC. This chain connects TRBV14 to TRBJ2-5; D gene uncertain. V shed 3 bases and J shed 3 bases, with 2 bases lying between them. The CDR3 extends over 11 amino acids. The germline V gene has CDR1 SGHDN and CDR2 FVKESK.

This clonotype was observed a few times. The chain has TRBV4-3 and TRBJ2-1; weak D call: TRBD2 (6 bases). Between the trimmed V and J ends, which lost 1 base and 4 bases, there was a span of 11 bases. The germline CDR1 and CDR2 sequences are LGHNA and YSLEER. The CDR3 runs to 15 residues. The CDR3 sequence is CASSQARAGYNEQFF. The CDR3 DNA sequence: TGCGCCAGCAGCCAAGCAAGGGCGGGATACAATGAGCAGTTCTTC.

In its sample, this clonotype was seen a few times. This chain links TRBV14 with TRBJ2-5; TRBD2 might be the D (5 bases). From germline, CDR1 is SGHDN and CDR2 FVKESK. Trimming left V 1 base short and J 4 bases short, with 13 bases between. The CDR3 consists of 15 residues. The CDR3 spells CASSQGEHRAETQYF. As DNA, the CDR3 is TGTGCCAGCAGCCAAGGGGAGCATAGGGCAGAGACCCAGTACTTC.

The chain recombines TRBV7-2 with TRBJ2-6; D might be TRBD1 (6 bases). Germline V gene data show CDR1 as SGHTA and CDR2 as FQGNSA. V was shortened by 5 bases and J by 12 bases, with 20 bases between the two germline ends. The CDR3 extends over 15 amino acids. Here the CDR3 reads CASSPTGPHSAVLTF. The CDR3 DNA follows: TGTGCCAGCAGCCCGACAGGACCCCACTCAGCCGTCCTGACTTTC.

There are a few counts of this clonotype. This chain uses TRBV7-8 with TRBJ2-3, with 8 bases fitting TRBD2. CDR1 and CDR2 (germline): SGHVS, FQNEAQ. The length of the CDR3 is 16 residues. The junction had 7 bases not matched to a gene; V was cut back by 5 bases and J by 0 bases. CDR3 bases: TGTGCCAGCAGCCCGGCCACTAGCGGTAGCACAGATACGCAGTATTTT. Protein product: CASSPATSGSTDTQYF.

This clonotype has only a few counts. The chain links TRBV5-1 to TRBJ1-1; 8 positions match TRBD1. The CDR3 spans 14 residues. Germline CDR1 reads SGHRS; CDR2 reads YFSETQ. V trimming: 2 bases; J trimming: 3 bases; junction bases outside the gene matches: 3. CDR3 coding DNA: TGCGCCAGCAGCTTCCTGACAGGGGACACTGAAGCTTTCTTT. Its translation: CASSFLTGDTEAFF. The full variable domain, rest sourced from reference TRBV5-1 and TRBJ1-1, is KAGVTQTPRYLIKTRGQQVTLSCSPISGHRSVSWYQQTPGQGLQFLFEYFSETQRNKGNFPGRFSGRQFSNSRSEMNVSTLELGDSALYLCASSFLTGDTEAFFGQGTRLTVV.

The table lists this clonotype with a few counts. This chain connects TRBV18 to TRBJ2-1, with 13 bases matching TRBD2. Per the germline V gene, CDR1 is KGHSH and CDR2 is LQKENI. V was clipped by 6 bases and J by 8 bases; unmatched bases: 7. CDR3 length equals 15 residues. CDR3 loop: CASSLTSGGSDEQFF. CDR3 nucleotide sequence: TGTGCCAGCTCGCTGACTAGCGGGGGGTCGGATGAGCAGTTCTTC.

The chain recombines TRBV6-1 with TRBJ2-2; 8 nucleotides match TRBD1. This CDR3 spans 13 amino acids. The germline CDR1 and CDR2 sequences are MNHNS and SASEGT. Trimming removed 7 bases from V and 6 bases from J; junction bases left unmatched: 4. The DNA for the CDR3 is TGTGCCAGCACCCAGGGGGCAGCCGGGGAGCTGTTTTTT. Amino acid sequence: CASTQGAAGELFF.

This clonotype turned up a few times. This rearrangement joins TRBV2 to TRBJ2-5; tentative D call: TRBD2 (6 bases). Germline V gives CDR1 SNHLY, CDR2 FYNNEI. Trimming removed 6 bases from V and 4 bases from J, with 15 bases in between. The CDR3 has 14 amino acids. The CDR3 DNA follows: TGTGCCAGCAGGCGGTGGGCGGAGGGAGAGACCCAGTACTTC. It yields the protein CASRRWAEGETQYF.

This clonotype occurred a few times. This chain connects TRBV20-1 to TRBJ2-5; the D is unclear. CDR1 and CDR2 (germline): DFQATT, SNEGSKA (reference sequence). CDR3 length: 15 amino acids. Trimming removed 5 bases from V and 1 base from J, with 17 bases in between. The CDR3 DNA is TGCAGTGCTGATGGAGCGAAACCTATCCAAGAGACCCAGTACTTC. Translation: CSADGAKPIQETQYF.

The V and J genes are TRBV18 and TRBJ1-1; a possible D gene is TRBD1 (6 bases). The germline CDR1 and CDR2 sequences are KGHSH and LQKENI. CDR3 size: 15 residues. Deletions cut 1 base from V and 4 bases from J, with 13 bases between. Here the CDR3 DNA reads TGTGCCAGCTCACCACTCGCAGGGGAGGCCACTGAAGCTTTCTTT. This codes for CASSPLAGEATEAFF.

This chain links TRBV10-3 with TRBJ2-7; 9 bases are a match to TRBD2. Germline CDR1 ENHRY, CDR2 SYGVKD. V gave up 6 bases and J gave up 2 bases; unmatched junction bases: 2. The CDR3 spans 13 residues. DNA for the CDR3: TGTGCCATCAGGATAGCGGGGGCCTACGAGCAGTACTTC. Its protein is CAIRIAGAYEQYF.

This clonotype has more than one count but fewer than ten. The rearrangement uses TRBV18 and TRBJ2-4; D is ambiguous. The germline CDR1 and CDR2 sequences are KGHSH and LQKENI. CDR3 length equals 15 residues. Trimming stripped 3 bases from V and 0 bases from J, with 9 bases between. CDR3 in amino acids: CASSPTDLAKNIQYF. The CDR3 DNA reads TGTGCCAGCTCACCGACGGACCTAGCCAAAAACATTCAGTACTTC. The entire variable domain, with the rest obtained from reference TRBV18 and TRBJ2-4, is as follows: NAGVMQNPRHLVRRRGQEARLRCSPMKGHSHVYWYRQLPEEGLKFMVYLQKENIIDESGMPKERFSAEFPKEGPSILRIQQVVRGDSAAYFCASSPTDLAKNIQYFGAGTRLSVL.

This clonotype has more than one count but fewer than ten. V usage is TRBV12-3 or TRBV12-4 and J usage is TRBJ1-5; no clear D. The CDR3 extends over 14 amino acids. V was cut by 2 bases and J by 7 bases, with 12 bases left in between. Here the CDR3 reads CASSLRRLAQPQHF. CDR3 nucleotides: TGTGCCAGCAGTTTACGGAGGTTGGCACAGCCCCAGCATTTT.

The chain uses TRBV3-1 and TRBJ2-3; 12 bases are shared with TRBD2. The CDR3 sequence is 17 residues long. Germline trimming cut 4 bases from V and 5 bases from J; bases unmatched to any gene: 10. Germline CDR1 and CDR2: LGHDT and YNNKEL (reference sequence). DNA of the CDR3: TGTGCCAGCAGCCCCGGACTAGCGGGATCGTTTGGAGATACGCAGTATTTT. It specifies CASSPGLAGSFGDTQYF.

The chain is built from TRBV5-1 and TRBJ2-3; no clear D gene. Per the germline V gene, CDR1 is SGHRS and CDR2 is YFSETQ. V was trimmed by 4 bases and J by 5 bases, leaving 8 bases between them. The CDR3 is 12 residues long. Here the CDR3 reads CASSRSGDTQYF. The CDR3, as DNA: TGCGCCAGCAGCCGGTCGGGAGATACGCAGTATTTT.